Listed below are T cell receptor beta chains from one sample, sequenced in a study of cytomegalovirus exposure and HLA in healthy donors. TCRdb's copy holds only in-frame clones and misses some; the assay was immunoSEQ multiplex PCR. Of approximately 110,000 clones in the sample, around 75% were seen once. Sequenced sample: PBMCs. These receptors were collected from a woman in her 30s in good health and CMV-seronegative. Each CDR3 is given with its conserved first and last residue. The order of the fields is V gene, J gene, clone size, D gene, CDR3 protein, CDR3 DNA. A D gene is named only where the DNA matches it firmly. For some rows the clone size is stated as once, few or many, or as a class when expanded; others skip it.

V: TRBV7-9
J: TRBJ1-5
size: NA
D: NA
CDR3: CASSLISGQPQHF
DNA: TGTGCCAGCAGCTTGATCTCGGGTCAGCCCCAGCATTTT

V: TRBV4-1
J: TRBJ1-2
size: NA
D: NA
CDR3: CASSQDHRTDKKKGYTF
DNA: TGCGCCAGCAGCCAAGATCATAGGACAGACAAAAAGAAAGGCTACACCTTC

V: TRBV6-4
J: TRBJ2-1
size: NA
D: TRBD2
CDR3: CASSPGTSRANEQFF
DNA: TGTGCCAGCAGTCCCGGGACTAGCAGGGCCAATGAGCAGTTCTTC

V: TRBV5-4
J: TRBJ1-2
size: NA
D: NA
CDR3: CASSSDQRSLRGGYTF
DNA: TGTGCCAGCAGCTCAGATCAACGGAGCCTTAGGGGGGGCTACACCTTC

V: TRBV18
J: TRBJ1-5
size: NA
D: NA
CDR3: CASSPELDGRDQPQHF
DNA: TGTGCCAGCTCACCGGAATTGGACGGGAGGGATCAGCCCCAGCATTTT

V: TRBV5-5
J: TRBJ1-2
size: NA
D: NA
CDR3: CASSLDLVGYTF
DNA: TGTGCCAGCAGCTTGGACCTAGTCGGCTACACCTTC

V: TRBV7-9
J: TRBJ1-1
size: few
D: TRBD1
CDR3: CASSLSRTGKPEAFF
DNA: TGTGCCAGCAGCCTGAGTCGGACAGGGAAGCCTGAAGCTTTCTTT

V: TRBV27
J: TRBJ2-1
size: NA
D: NA
CDR3: CASSLFTGSYNEQFF
DNA: TGTGCCAGCAGTTTATTTACGGGTTCCTACAATGAGCAGTTCTTC

V: TRBV15
J: TRBJ2-1
size: NA
D: NA
CDR3: CATSRHPRLGPRVYNEQFF
DNA: TGTGCCACCAGCAGACATCCCCGACTGGGGCCCCGGGTTTACAATGAGCAGTTCTTC

V: TRBV6-5
J: TRBJ1-5
size: NA
D: TRBD1
CDR3: CASSGQGFNQPQHF
DNA: TGTGCCAGCAGTGGACAGGGATTCAATCAGCCCCAGCATTTT